Listed here is a single T cell receptor beta chain. Its target is unknown. The data stem from a study of blood T cells in healthy people across ages. The germline gives CDR1 LGHNA, CDR2 YSLEER. This CDR3 spans 14 amino acids. The junction had 7 bases not matched to a gene; V was cut back by 4 bases and J by 8 bases. Findings and limits, study-wide: Roughly linearly, TCR beta diversity per million T cells fell as age increased. With donor CMV status unknown, expanded clonotype changes were possibly confounded.

The second PCR ran roughly 7 to 11 cycles with a sample-barcoded 5' primer and J-beta primers. TCRdb reprocessed the 5' RACE reads with MiXCR, giving one entry per CDR3 protein. The sample holds around 1,000,000 distinct CDR3 sequences, almost 25% seen once. These data also formed part of another study, on T cells of mothers and their children. As that report states: The overlap seen between related mothers and children slightly exceeded that of unrelated pairs, though not significantly.

The receptor comes from a girl aged 2-10 years in good health. The sequenced material came from blood. The chain joins TRBV4-3 to TRBJ2-1, with 8 bases lining up with TRBD2. This chain's CDR3 is CASSRPGLVDEQFF. The CDR3 DNA sequence: TGCGCCAGCAGCCGACCGGGACTAGTGGATGAGCAGTTCTTC.